This T cell receptor beta chain comes out of a study of blood T cell repertoires in COVID-19. Study context: Whether acute or convalescent, the COVID-19 samples came from the United States, Italy and Spain. Sources were T cells, B-cell-depleted T cells, or PBMCs; the material itself was cDNA or gDNA.

The germline CDR1 and CDR2 sequences are SGHRS and YFSETQ. The CDR3 extends over 17 amino acids. V lost 2 bases and J lost 3; bases outside the gene matches: 12. Authors' processing steps: By means of reference gene primer amplification, nucleated cell counts were estimated. The method was immunoSEQ multiplex PCR; TCRdb's version includes in-frame clones alone and lacks a portion of them. The V and J calls and clone size come from that table; D and trimming were worked out from the DNA. This sample yields just over 95,000 clones, of which about 81% are seen a single time; under 20% belongs to the top ten.

Input material: peripheral blood. This chain uses TRBV5-1 with TRBJ1-1; 8 nucleotides match TRBD1. The receptor was derived from a man at least 80 years old with acute or convalescent COVID-19. In DNA, the CDR3 is TGCGCCAGCAGCTTTACCGGGACAGGAGGGTATGACACTGAAGCTTTCTTT. Translating it yields CASSFTGTGGYDTEAFF.